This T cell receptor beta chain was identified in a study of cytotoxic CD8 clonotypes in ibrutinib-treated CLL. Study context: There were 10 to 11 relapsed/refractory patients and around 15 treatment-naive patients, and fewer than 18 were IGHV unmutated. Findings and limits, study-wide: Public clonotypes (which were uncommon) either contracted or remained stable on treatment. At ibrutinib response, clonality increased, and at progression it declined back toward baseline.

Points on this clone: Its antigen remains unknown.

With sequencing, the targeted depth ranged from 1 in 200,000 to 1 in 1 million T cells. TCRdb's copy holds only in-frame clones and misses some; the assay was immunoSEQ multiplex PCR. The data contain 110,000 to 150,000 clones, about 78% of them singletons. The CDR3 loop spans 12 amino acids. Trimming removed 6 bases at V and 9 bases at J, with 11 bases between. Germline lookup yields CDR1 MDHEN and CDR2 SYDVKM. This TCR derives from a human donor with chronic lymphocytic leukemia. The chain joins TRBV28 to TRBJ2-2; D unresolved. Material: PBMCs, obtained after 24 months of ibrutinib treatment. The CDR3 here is CASSLGYRELFF. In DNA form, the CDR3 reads TGTGCCAGCAGCCTGGGGTACCGGGAGCTGTTTTTT.